Only a few counts were recorded for the clone carrying this T cell receptor beta chain. Between the trimmed V and J ends, which lost 2 bases and 0 bases, there was a span of 7 bases. This CDR3 has 13 residues. Looked up from germline, CDR1 is DFQATT and CDR2 is SNEGSKA (reference sequence). The data stem from a study of identical twins. TCRdb itself ran the 5' RACE reads through MiXCR, one entry per CDR3 protein. The repertoire has around 690,000 distinct CDR3 sequences, approximately 21% of them found once; the top ten carry over 4%. These data also formed part of another study, on T cells expressing NK-cell markers. As that study records: Sorted CD3+CD56+NKG2C+, CD3+CD56+NKG2C- and CD3+CD56-NKG2C+ T cells supplied TCR beta repertoires. NKG2C+ dominant clonotype frequencies in 6 or 7 donors were roughly 1.0-7.5% of CD8+ T cells. Researchers report these clonotypes also headed the CD3+CD56-NKG2C+ fraction in several donors. Expanded clones of NKG2C+ T cells had an unclear HCMV specificity.

The gene calls are TRBV20-1 and TRBJ1-1; D may be TRBD1 (5 bases). The sequence was obtained from a woman between 18 and 30 years old in good health. The sequenced material came from PBMCs. The CDR3 loop is CSARKQVNTEAFF. As DNA, the CDR3 is TGCAGTGCTAGAAAACAGGTGAACACTGAAGCTTTCTTT.